This entry is about one TCR beta chain. Its antigen is not identified. This sample stems from a study of cytomegalovirus exposure and HLA in healthy donors. Overall study findings and caveats: Among TCR sequences, most were rare, though some public TCRs appeared in many donors. TCR association rates varied by HLA locus in a later analysis, with DRB1 highest and HLA-C lowest.

V lost 2 bases to trimming and J lost 5 bases; unmatched junction nucleotides: 11. Germline V lookup: CDR1 MGHRA, CDR2 YSYEKL. The CDR3 runs 17 residues. The PCR had 60 Vbeta and 13 Jbeta primers. Data came from immunoSEQ multiplex PCR; TCRdb stores just in-frame clones and leaves some out. The table records some 200,000 clones, 79% of them present only once. The sequencing input was PBMCs. J is TRBJ2-5 and V is TRBV4-1, with 10 bases that match TRBD1. The source of this sequence is a girl under 18 in good health and CMV-seropositive. The CDR3, as DNA: TGCGCCAGCAGCCAACCCCCCGGGACAGGGGTATTGGAGACCCAGTACTTC. Encoded protein: CASSQPPGTGVLETQYF.